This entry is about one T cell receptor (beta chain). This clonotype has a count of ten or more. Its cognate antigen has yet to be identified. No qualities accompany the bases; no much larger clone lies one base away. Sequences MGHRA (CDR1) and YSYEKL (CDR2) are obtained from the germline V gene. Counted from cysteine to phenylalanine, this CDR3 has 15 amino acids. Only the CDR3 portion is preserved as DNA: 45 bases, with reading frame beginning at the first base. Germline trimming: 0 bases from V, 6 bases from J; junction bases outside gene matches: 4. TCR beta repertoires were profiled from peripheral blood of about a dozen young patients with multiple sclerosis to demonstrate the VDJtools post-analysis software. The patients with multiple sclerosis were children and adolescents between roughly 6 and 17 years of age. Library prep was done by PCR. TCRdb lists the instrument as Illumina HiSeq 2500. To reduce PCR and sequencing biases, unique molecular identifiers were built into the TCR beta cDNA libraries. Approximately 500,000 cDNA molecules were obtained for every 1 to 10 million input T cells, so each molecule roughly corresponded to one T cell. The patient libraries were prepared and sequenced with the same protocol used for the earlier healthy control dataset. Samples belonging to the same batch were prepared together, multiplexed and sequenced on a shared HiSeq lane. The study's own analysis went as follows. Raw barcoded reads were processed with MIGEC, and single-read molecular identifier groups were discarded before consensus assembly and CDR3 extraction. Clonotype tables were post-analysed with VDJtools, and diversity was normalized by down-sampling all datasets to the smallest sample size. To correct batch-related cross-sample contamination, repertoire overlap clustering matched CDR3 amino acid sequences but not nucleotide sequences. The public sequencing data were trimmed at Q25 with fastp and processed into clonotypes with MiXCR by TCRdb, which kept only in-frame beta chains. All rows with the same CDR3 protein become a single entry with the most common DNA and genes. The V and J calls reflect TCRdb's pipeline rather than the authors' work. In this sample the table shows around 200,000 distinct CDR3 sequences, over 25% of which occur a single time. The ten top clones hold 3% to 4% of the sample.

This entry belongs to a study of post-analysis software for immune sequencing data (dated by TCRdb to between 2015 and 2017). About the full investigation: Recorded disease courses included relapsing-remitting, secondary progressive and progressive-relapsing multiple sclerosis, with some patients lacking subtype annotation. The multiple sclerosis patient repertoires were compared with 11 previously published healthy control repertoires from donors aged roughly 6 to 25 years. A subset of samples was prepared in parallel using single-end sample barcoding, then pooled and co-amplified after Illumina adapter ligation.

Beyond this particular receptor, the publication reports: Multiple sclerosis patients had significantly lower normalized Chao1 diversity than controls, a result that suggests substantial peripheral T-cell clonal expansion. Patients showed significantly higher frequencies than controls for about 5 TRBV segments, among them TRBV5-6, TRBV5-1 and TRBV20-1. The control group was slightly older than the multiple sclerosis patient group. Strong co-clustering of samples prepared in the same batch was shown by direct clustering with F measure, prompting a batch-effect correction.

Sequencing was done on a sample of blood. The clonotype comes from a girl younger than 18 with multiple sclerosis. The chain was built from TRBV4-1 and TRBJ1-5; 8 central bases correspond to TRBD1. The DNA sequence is TGCGCCAGCAGCCAAGATCAGGGGGCGGGTCAGCCCCAGCATTTT. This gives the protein CASSQDQGAGQPQHF.